This paragraph covers one T cell receptor beta chain sequence. Its antigen remains unidentified. Unmatched junction bases numbered 5, after V lost 5 bases and J lost 0 bases. CDR3 size: 15 residues. Germline V gives CDR1 LNHDA, CDR2 SQIVND (reference sequence). This entry is derived from a study of CD8 T cells in ankylosing spondylitis. Libraries of TCR beta came from quantitative 5'-RACE with molecular barcodes. TCRdb processed the 5' RACE reads anew with MiXCR; each CDR3 protein has one entry. The top ten clones hold about an eighth of a sample with under 450,000 distinct CDR3 sequences, 20% of them seen once. Study results and caveats: CD8+ by phenotype, disease-linked clones were relatively rare in peripheral blood. There was a TCR beta motif, made of eight highly homologous variants, that appeared characteristic of ankylosing spondylitis blood.

This chain connects TRBV19 to TRBJ2-5; 8 bases line up with TRBD1. The TCR originated in a male donor with ankylosing spondylitis or in good health (not recorded which). The sequencing sample was made of blood, either unsorted or a sorted T cell fraction (not recorded which). The CDR3 nucleotides are TGTGCCAGTAGTGGACTACAGGGGGACCAAGAGACCCAGTACTTC. Translated: CASSGLQGDQETQYF.